The 12 T cell receptor beta chains below were found in one sample sequenced in a study of blood T cell repertoires in COVID-19. The data were produced by immunoSEQ multiplex PCR, yet TCRdb's version contains in-frame clones alone and is incomplete. The repertoire has fewer than 130,000 clones, roughly 85% of them found once; the top ten carry around 15%. Input material: peripheral blood. The receptor source for this set is a woman older than 75 with active or convalescent COVID-19.

This rearrangement joins TRBV27 to TRBJ2-7; the match to TRBD1 covers 8 bases. V trimming: 5 bases; J trimming: 2 bases; junction bases outside the gene matches: 8. CDR3 length: 15 residues. The germline V gene encodes CDR1 MNHEY and CDR2 SMNVEV (reference sequence). CDR3 protein: CASSPRQGRAYEQYF. The CDR3 region has the DNA TGTGCCAGCAGTCCCCGACAGGGGCGAGCCTACGAGCAGTACTTC.

The CDR3: CSTRGSNAYEQYF. The CDR3 region has the DNA TGCAGCACCCGGGGATCCAATGCCTACGAGCAGTACTTC. This chain connects TRBV29-1 to TRBJ2-7; D possibly corresponds to TRBD2 (5 bases). Per the germline V gene, CDR1 is SQVTM and CDR2 is ANQGSEA. The CDR3 contains 13 residues. Between the trimmed V and J ends, which lost 8 bases and 2 bases, there was a span of 16 bases.

This clone appeared many times. The V gene is TRBV9, the J gene TRBJ2-5, with D perhaps TRBD2 (5 bases). Trimming left V 1 base short and J 5 bases short, with 9 bases between. The CDR3 extends over 13 amino acids. Germline V lookup: CDR1 SGDLS, CDR2 YYNGEE. The CDR3 region is CASSVLGGETQYF. The DNA of the CDR3 is TGTGCCAGCAGCGTATTGGGCGGGGAGACCCAGTACTTC.

J is TRBJ1-2 and V is TRBV2; D call uncertain. Germline V gene data show CDR1 as SNHLY and CDR2 as FYNNEI. The length of the CDR3 is 14 residues. Trimming stripped 6 bases from V and 3 bases from J, with 14 bases between. For the CDR3, the DNA is TGTGCCAGCAGCTCTCCCTTCAGCGACTATGGCTACACCTTC. Translated: CASSSPFSDYGYTF.

CDR3 DNA sequence: TGTGCCAGCTCACTGGGGACAGGGTCTGGGGCCAACGTCCTGACTTTC. Translation: CASSLGTGSGANVLTF. The chain couples TRBV18 to TRBJ2-6; 9 nucleotides line up with TRBD1. The CDR3 is made up of 16 amino acids. In germline, CDR1 is KGHSH, CDR2 LQKENI. J gave up 1 base and V 4 bases, and 2 bases lay outside the gene matches.

This clone was recorded only once. In nucleotides, the CDR3 is TGTGCCAGCAGTTCTAGAGATGAGCAGTTCTTC. Protein: CASSSRDEQFF. The chain carries TRBV28 and TRBJ2-1; unclear D gene. There are 11 residues in the CDR3. Trimming cost V 4 bases and J 8 bases, with 6 bases left between them. From germline, CDR1 is MDHEN and CDR2 SYDVKM. Based on the CDR3 plus reference TRBV28 and TRBJ2-1, the full variable domain is DVKVTQSSRYLVKRTGEKVFLECVQDMDHENMFWYRQDPGLGLRLIYFSYDVKMKEKGDIPEGYSVSREKKERFSLILESASTNQTSMYLCASSSRDEQFFGPGTRLTVL.

The chain combines TRBV5-1 with TRBJ1-2; D call uncertain. The germline gives CDR1 SGHRS, CDR2 YFSETQ. V was cut by 0 bases and J by 0 bases, with 9 bases left in between. The CDR3 runs to 15 residues. Written as DNA, the CDR3 is TGCGCCAGCAGCTTGGGAACCTACGCTAACTATGGCTACACCTTC. The encoded protein is CASSLGTYANYGYTF.

V and J are TRBV23-1 and TRBJ2-1; 11 bases are a match to TRBD2. TRBV23-1 is annotated as an ORF whose role is uncertain. After removal of 6 bases from V and 5 bases from J, the junction contained 12 bases not matched to a gene. The CDR3 is 17 residues long. The CDR3 is CASSRTSGRDGDNEQFF. DNA for the CDR3: TGCGCCAGCAGCCGCACTAGCGGGAGAGATGGGGACAATGAGCAGTTCTTC.

The rearrangement joins TRBV4-2 to TRBJ1-2; D not resolved. V gave up 0 bases and J gave up 2 bases, with 13 bases separating them. The germline gives CDR1 LGHNA, CDR2 YNFKEQ. CDR3 length: 16 residues. The DNA for the CDR3 is TGTGCCAGCAGCCAAGAGCGCACTAACCCAAACTATGGCTACACCTTC. Translating it yields CASSQERTNPNYGYTF.

This chain links TRBV30 with TRBJ2-5; weak D call: TRBD1 (7 bases). The ends were cut back, 3 bases at V and 5 bases at J, with 19 bases in the middle. Germline V lookup: CDR1 GTSNPN, CDR2 SVGIG (reference sequence). The CDR3 has 15 amino acids. CDR3 region: CAWSSPGGGFETQYF. CDR3 sequence (DNA): TGTGCCTGGAGCAGCCCCGGAGGGGGCTTTGAGACCCAGTACTTC. The variable domain in full, with the rest retrieved from reference TRBV30 and TRBJ2-5, is SQTIHQWPATLVQPVGSPLSLECTVEGTSNPNLYWYRQAAGRGLQLLFYSVGIGQISSEVPQNLSASRPQDRQFILSSKKLLLSDSGFYLCAWSSPGGGFETQYFGPGTRLLVL.

The chain has TRBV4-1 and TRBJ2-7, with TRBD2 matching over 10 bases. This CDR3 comprises 16 residues. V shed 1 base, J shed 6 bases, and the junction held 9 bases outside the gene matches. Germline V gene data show CDR1 as MGHRA and CDR2 as YSYEKL. For the CDR3, the DNA is TGCGCCAGCAGCCAAGTTCCAGCGGGAGGGCCGCGCGAGCAGTACTTC. Its protein product is CASSQVPAGGPREQYF.

The rearrangement joins TRBV3-1 (or the pseudogene TRBV3-2) to TRBJ2-2, with D perhaps TRBD1 (7 bases). Germline CDR1 is LGHDT and CDR2 is YNNKEL (reference sequence). This CDR3 spans 16 amino acids. V lost 1 base, J lost 7 bases, and 16 bases lay in between. The CDR3 here is CASSQGGQGGNGELFF. The CDR3, as DNA: TGTGCCAGCAGCCAAGGGGGCCAGGGGGGAAACGGGGAGCTGTTTTTT.